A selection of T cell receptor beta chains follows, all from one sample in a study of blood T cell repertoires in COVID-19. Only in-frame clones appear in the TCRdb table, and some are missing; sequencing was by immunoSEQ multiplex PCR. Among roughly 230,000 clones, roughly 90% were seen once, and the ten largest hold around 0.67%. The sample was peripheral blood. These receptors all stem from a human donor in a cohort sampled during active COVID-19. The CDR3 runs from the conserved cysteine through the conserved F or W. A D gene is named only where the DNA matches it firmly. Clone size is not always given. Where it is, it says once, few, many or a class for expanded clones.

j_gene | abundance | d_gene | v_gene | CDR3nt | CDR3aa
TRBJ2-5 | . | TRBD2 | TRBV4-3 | TGCGCCAGCAGCCAGGTCCATAGCGGGGAAGAGACCCAGTACTTC | CASSQVHSGEETQYF
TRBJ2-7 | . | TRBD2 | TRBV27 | TGTGCCAGCAGTCCGGGACTATCCACGTACGAGCAGTACTTC | CASSPGLSTYEQYF
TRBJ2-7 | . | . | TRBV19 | TGTGCCAGTAGTGGGCAGGGTTTTAGCTCCTACGAGCAGTACTTC | CASSGQGFSSYEQYF
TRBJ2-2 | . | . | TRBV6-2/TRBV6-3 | TGTGCCAGCAGTTATAGACAGGACCCGGGCGCCGTCCCCAACACCGGGGAGCTGTTTTTT | CASSYRQDPGAVPNTGELFF
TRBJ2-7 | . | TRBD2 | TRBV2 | TGTGCCAGCAGGGGAGGGGAGGGTTACGAGCAGTACTTC | CASRGGEGYEQYF
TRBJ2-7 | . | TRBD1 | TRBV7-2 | TGTGCCAGCAGCTTAGCAGGCAGGGGGCCAACAATACATTACGAGCAGTACTTC | CASSLAGRGPTIHYEQYF
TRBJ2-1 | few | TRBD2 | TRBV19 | TGTGCCAGTAGTATAGACGGGACTAGCGCGAACAATGAGCAGTTCTTC | CASSIDGTSANNEQFF
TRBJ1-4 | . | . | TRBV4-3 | TGCGCCAGCAGCCCCAGCGCCACAACTAATGAAAAACTGTTTTTT | CASSPSATTNEKLFF
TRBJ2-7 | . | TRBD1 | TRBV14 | TGTGCCAGCAGCCAAGGTTGGTTAGTGACAGGGAGCTACGAGCAGTACTTC | CASSQGWLVTGSYEQYF
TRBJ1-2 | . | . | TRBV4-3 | TGCGCCAGCAGCCGTCAAAGGGACTTAGCCTATGGCTACACCTTC | CASSRQRDLAYGYTF
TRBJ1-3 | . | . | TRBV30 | TGTGCCTGGAGTCTGGGCGACTCTGGAAACACCATATATTTT | CAWSLGDSGNTIYF
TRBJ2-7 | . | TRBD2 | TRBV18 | TGTGCCAGCTCCTTCGGACTAGCGGGACCACTACGACCCTACGAGCAGTACTTC | CASSFGLAGPLRPYEQYF
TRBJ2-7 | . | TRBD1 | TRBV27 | TGTGCCAGCAGCGGAACCGGGACAGGGGATATACGGCAGTACTTC | CASSGTGTGDIRQYF
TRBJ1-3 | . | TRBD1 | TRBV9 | TGTGCCAGCAGCGGATTATATGGACAGGGGGCGATTGGAAACACCATATATTTT | CASSGLYGQGAIGNTIYF